Detailed here is one T cell receptor beta chain. The data were taken from a study of blood T cells in healthy people across ages. Each donor supplied around 10 milliliters of peripheral blood. Total RNA was extracted at no less than 5.5 micrograms per sample. This CDR3 comprises 12 residues. Germline CDR1 SGHTA, CDR2 FQGNSA. V was pared by 5 bases and J by 5 bases, with 8 bases between. A sample-barcoded 5' primer and a J-beta primer mix were used in a second PCR of about 6 to 11 cycles. A template-switch adaptor containing 12 random nucleotides labeled each cDNA molecule. TCRdb re-derived calls from the 5' RACE reads in MiXCR, one entry per CDR3 protein. The sample shows about 810,000 distinct CDR3 sequences, around 34% of them seen only once.

This chain links TRBV7-2 with TRBJ2-3, with no clear D. Sequencing input: blood. This clonotype was obtained from a man between 18 and 35 years old in good health. In nucleotides, the CDR3 is TGTGCCAGCAGCGCCGAGAGAGATACGCAGTATTTT. It yields the protein CASSAERDTQYF. Together with reference TRBV7-2 and TRBJ2-3, the CDR3 gives the full variable domain: GAGVSQSPSNKVTEKGKDVELRCDPISGHTALYWYRQSLGQGLEFLIYFQGNSAPDKSGLPSDRFSAERTGGSVSTLTIQRTQQEDSAVYLCASSAERDTQYFGPGTRLTVL.